The 28 T cell receptor beta chains in this list originate from one sample, sequenced in a study of T cells in women clearing cervical HPV infection. TCRdb's table, derived via immunoSEQ multiplex PCR, lists solely in-frame clones and lacks some. This sample's clone table lists tens of thousands of clones. Sequenced: blood buffy coat. These receptors all come from a woman between 18 and 75 years old with a cervical HPV16 infection that either progressed to CIN3+ or cleared (not recorded which).

A remark on this clone: The read terminates 3 residues before the CDR3 end, so the remaining end is supplied by the germline J gene. The J gene is TRBJ1-4, the V gene TRBV19; D is perhaps TRBD1 (6 bases). V was shortened by 5 bases and J by 0 bases, with 13 bases between the two germline ends. This CDR3 is built from 16 residues. CDR1 LNHDA and CDR2 SQIVND come from the germline V gene (reference sequence). CDR3 in amino acids: CASSDIRGATNEKLFF. The sequenced CDR3 bases are TGTGCCAGTAGTGACATCAGGGGAGCAACTAATGAAAAA.

The covered CDR3 bases are TGTGCCAGTAGGCGGACAGGGTCATCCTACGAC. Its translation is CASRRTGSSYD. The CDR3 as a whole reads CASRRTGSSYDYTF. The chain links TRBV19 to TRBJ1-2; 8 bases are a match to TRBD1. The read terminates 3 residues ahead of where the CDR3 ends, so the germline J gene completes it. This CDR3 spans 14 amino acids. The germline V gene has CDR1 LNHDA and CDR2 SQIVND (reference sequence).

Regarding this clone: Read data end 3 residues before the CDR3 end; the end is taken from the germline J gene. This rearrangement joins TRBV2 to TRBJ2-3; 13 bases fit TRBD2. V was pared by 5 bases and J by 5 bases, with 4 bases of the junction left unmatched. Germline V gives CDR1 SNHLY, CDR2 FYNNEI. The CDR3 extends over 15 amino acids. The covered CDR3 bases are TGTGCCAGCAGTACTAGCGGGGGGGCCGGAGATACG. This gives the protein CASSTSGGAGDT. The whole CDR3 region reads CASSTSGGAGDTQYF.

On this clone itself: The read falls 3 residues short of the CDR3 end, and the missing part is taken from the germline J gene. The chain combines TRBV13 with TRBJ2-3; 7 nucleotides agree with TRBD2. The V gene's germline CDR1 is PRHDT and CDR2 FYEKMQ (reference sequence). J gave up 8 bases and V 8 bases, and 19 bases lay outside the gene matches. The CDR3 runs 16 residues. CDR3 residues: CASSNGLAELNGTQYF. The sequenced part of the CDR3 DNA is TGTGCCAGCTCCAACGGGCTAGCGGAGTTAAACGGTACG.

The sequenced part of the CDR3 DNA is TGTGCCATCTGGGTAGGAACAGGGGTTTATGGC. Translation gives CAIWVGTGVYG. The whole CDR3 reads CAIWVGTGVYGYTF. J is TRBJ1-2 and V is TRBV10-3; 7 nucleotides line up with TRBD1. The read finishes 3 residues shy of the CDR3 end, and the germline J gene is used to complete it. The V gene end was trimmed by 8 bases and the J gene end by 5 bases; junction bases not matched to a gene: 11. Germline loops: CDR1 ENHRY, CDR2 SYGVKD. The CDR3 has 14 residues.

About this clone: From the germline J gene comes the end of the CDR3, since the read stops 3 residues before it. The V gene is TRBV20-1, the J gene TRBJ1-5, with D possibly matching TRBD1 (6 bases). From germline, CDR1 is DFQATT and CDR2 SNEGSKA (reference sequence). This CDR3 region has 13 residues. V lost 5 bases to trimming and J lost 7 bases, with 15 bases between them. CDR3 DNA (partial): TGCAGTGCTGCCGCAGGGGCGGACCAGCCC. Amino acids: CSAAAGADQP. From start to end, the CDR3 is CSAAAGADQPQHF.

Regarding this clone: The CDR3 end lies 3 residues beyond the end of the read and is filled in from the germline J gene. This chain links TRBV10-3 with TRBJ2-7; TRBD1 matches 9 bases. V lost 4 bases to trimming and J lost 4 bases; unmatched junction nucleotides: 8. The CDR3 is 15 amino acids. The germline gives CDR1 ENHRY, CDR2 SYGVKD. CDR3 DNA (partial): TGTGCCATCAGTGGGGCGGGACAGGGAATGTACGAG. Its protein is CAISGAGQGMYE. The CDR3 reads in full as CAISGAGQGMYEQYF.

In regard to this clone: With the read ending 3 residues before the CDR3 end, the germline J gene is used to fill in that end. The rearrangement uses TRBV11-2 and TRBJ2-2; D is undetermined. This CDR3 is built from 14 residues. Germline CDR1 and CDR2: SGHAT and FQNNGV. The part of the CDR3 DNA that was read is TGTGCCAGCAGCTTAGATATAGGGCACTCACCG. Residues: CASSLDIGHSP. The full CDR3 is CASSLDIGHSPLFF. The variable domain in full, completed from reference TRBV11-2 and TRBJ2-2, reads EAGVAQSPRYKIIEKRQSVAFWCNPISGHATLYWYQQILGQGPKLLIQFQNNGVVDDSQLPKDRFSAERLKGVDSTLKIQPAKLEDSAVYLCASSLDIGHSPLFFGEGSRLTVL.

The CDR3 bases that were read are TGTGCCAGTAGGGGACAGGGGCCTTCCGGGACC. The encoded protein is CASRGQGPSGT. The whole CDR3 protein is CASRGQGPSGTYTF. This sequence joins TRBV19 and TRBJ1-2; 10 positions match TRBD1. Read sequence stops 3 residues before the CDR3 end, and the germline J gene provides the missing end. Germline-derived CDR1 and CDR2 are LNHDA and SQIVND (reference sequence). CDR3 size: 14 residues.

Of note for this clone: The read is 3 residues too short to cover the CDR3 end, so that end is filled in from the germline J gene. The V gene is TRBV19, the J gene TRBJ2-1; D perhaps matches TRBD1 (7 bases). The CDR3 length is 14 residues. Germline loops: CDR1 LNHDA, CDR2 SQIVND (reference sequence). V lost 7 bases and J 5 bases, leaving 15 bases between the germline ends. This chain's CDR3 is CASKTQGRNNEQFF. CDR3 bases read: TGTGCCAGTAAGACACAGGGGAGGAACAATGAG.

A remark on this clone: The read terminates 3 residues before the CDR3 end, so the remaining end is supplied by the germline J gene. This chain uses TRBV7-3 with TRBJ1-5; 7 bases are shared with TRBD1. J gave up 6 bases and V 5 bases, and 4 bases lay outside the gene matches. The germline CDR1 and CDR2 sequences are SGHTA and FQGTGA. The CDR3 contains 13 residues. CDR3 DNA (partial): TGTGCCAGCAGCGTTCAGGGGGGTCAGCCC. Its protein product is CASSVQGGQP. In full, the CDR3 is CASSVQGGQPQHF.

A word on this clone: The observed sequence ends 3 residues before the CDR3 terminus, with the missing tail filled in from the germline J gene. The rearrangement links TRBV20-1 to TRBJ1-5; D ambiguous. Between the trimmed V and J ends, which lost 6 bases and 0 bases, there was a span of 18 bases. Germline CDR1 DFQATT, CDR2 SNEGSKA (reference sequence). CDR3 size: 16 residues. CDR3 DNA (partial): TGCAGTGCCCTCGTCCAGGTAGGGCGTAGCAATCAGCCC. Translation: CSALVQVGRSNQP. The CDR3 in full is CSALVQVGRSNQPQHF.

As for this clone: The CDR3 end lies 3 residues beyond the end of the read and is filled in from the germline J gene. The chain employs TRBV7-9 and TRBJ1-6; 7 positions agree with TRBD1. CDR1 is SEHNR and CDR2 is FQNEAQ in the germline V gene (reference sequence). J lost 8 bases, V lost 3 bases, and 1 base had no gene match. The CDR3 has 13 amino acids. The CDR3 bases that were read are TGTGCCAGCAGCTTCGACAGGGATTCACCC. Its protein is CASSFDRDSP. In full, the CDR3 is CASSFDRDSPLHF.

On this clone: The read falls 3 residues short of the CDR3 end, and the missing part is taken from the germline J gene. V and J are TRBV25-1 and TRBJ2-5; D is ambiguous. Germline CDR1 reads MGHDK; CDR2 reads SYGVNS. This CDR3 has 10 residues. V lost 8 bases to trimming and J lost 5 bases, with 6 bases between them. The CDR3 loop reads CASALETQYF. The sequenced part of the CDR3 DNA is TGTGCCAGCGCGCTGGAGACC.

On this clone itself: The read comes to an end 3 residues before the CDR3 does, leaving the germline J gene to fill in the end. The chain is built from TRBV29-1 and TRBJ1-2; TRBD1 matches 7 bases. The CDR3 contains 12 residues. Germline-derived CDR1 and CDR2 are SQVTM and ANQGSEA. The CDR3 bases that were read are TGCAGCGTCACCGGGACAGCGAACGGC. Its protein product is CSVTGTANG. The full CDR3 protein reads CSVTGTANGYTF.

On this clone itself: The CDR3 end falls 3 residues outside the read, so it is completed with the germline J gene. The chain is built from TRBV7-9 and TRBJ2-7, with a possible D match to TRBD2 (6 bases). The CDR3 has 14 amino acids. Germline values: CDR1 SEHNR, CDR2 FQNEAQ (reference sequence). The ends were cut back, 1 base at V and 3 bases at J, with 10 bases in the middle. CDR3 residues: CASSLGPSDYEQYF. The DNA read from the CDR3 is TGTGCCAGCAGCTTAGGTCCTAGCGACTACGAG.

On this clone itself: Read data end 3 residues before the CDR3 end; the end is taken from the germline J gene. V and J are TRBV7-6 and TRBJ2-7, with unresolved D. Germline V CDR1 and CDR2: SGHVS, FNYEAQ. The CDR3 has 13 residues. Between the trimmed V and J ends, which lost 3 bases and 0 bases, there was a span of 6 bases. The covered CDR3 bases are TGTGCCAGCAGCTTGGCTCACTCCTACGAG. Encoded protein: CASSLAHSYE. The entire CDR3 reads CASSLAHSYEQYF. The entire variable domain, with the rest obtained from reference TRBV7-6 and TRBJ2-7, is as follows: GAGVSQSPRYKVTKRGQDVALRCDPISGHVSLYWYRQALGQGPEFLTYFNYEAQQDKSGLPNDRFSAERPEGSISTLTIQRTEQRDSAMYRCASSLAHSYEQYFGPGTRLTVT.

As regards this clone: Read sequence stops 3 residues before the CDR3 end, and the germline J gene provides the missing end. The V and J genes are TRBV5-1 and TRBJ2-2; 12 nucleotides agree with TRBD2. Per germline, CDR1 SGHRS and CDR2 YFSETQ. Unmatched junction bases numbered 9, after V lost 4 bases and J lost 5 bases. This CDR3 has 17 amino acids. The chain's CDR3 is CASSGASGGALTGELFF. The CDR3 DNA, read in part, is TGCGCCAGCAGCGGAGCTAGCGGGGGGGCCTTGACCGGGGAG.

Worth noting for this clone: The read finishes 3 residues shy of the CDR3 end, and the germline J gene is used to complete it. J is TRBJ1-2 and V is TRBV7-7, with TRBD1 matching 7 bases. CDR3 size: 15 residues. Germline CDR1 is SSHAT and CDR2 is FNYEAQ (reference sequence). The sequenced part of the CDR3 DNA is TGTGCCAGCAGCCCAGGGACAGAAGGAGCTGGTGAC. Amino acid sequence: CASSPGTEGAGD. The full CDR3 reads CASSPGTEGAGDYTF.

As to this clone: The read ends 3 residues early relative to the CDR3; the germline J gene fills the gap. The chain recombines TRBV5-1 with TRBJ2-1, with 10 nucleotides matching TRBD2. The junction had 3 bases not matched to a gene; V was cut back by 0 bases and J by 6 bases. This CDR3 comprises 15 residues. Germline CDR1 and CDR2: SGHRS and YFSETQ. The CDR3 reads CASSLVLAGTNEQFF. Partial CDR3 DNA: TGCGCCAGCAGCTTGGTACTAGCGGGAACCAATGAG.

A remark on this clone: The read falls 3 residues short of the CDR3 end, and the missing part is taken from the germline J gene. The chain employs TRBV5-4 and TRBJ2-5; no reliable D call. The germline V gene encodes CDR1 SGHNT and CDR2 YYREEE (reference sequence). The CDR3 runs to 14 residues. V lost 1 base to trimming and J lost 2 bases, with 9 bases between them. The CDR3 bases that were read are TGTGCCAGCAGCTTGCCGCAGGAACAAGAGACC. It yields the protein CASSLPQEQET. The CDR3 as a whole reads CASSLPQEQETQYF.

A note on this clone: The read ends 3 residues early relative to the CDR3; the germline J gene fills the gap. The rearrangement links TRBV19 to TRBJ1-2; D not resolved. Germline values: CDR1 LNHDA, CDR2 SQIVND (reference sequence). The CDR3 length is 15 residues. The CDR3 loop is CASSIDLGSYNDYTF. The CDR3 DNA, read in part, is TGTGCCAGTAGTATAGATCTCGGTAGCTACAATGAC.

As regards this clone: The read terminates 3 residues before the CDR3 end, so the remaining end is supplied by the germline J gene. This sequence joins TRBV4-1 and TRBJ2-5; 12 nucleotides match TRBD2. The CDR3 runs 15 residues. The junction had 1 base not matched to a gene; V was cut back by 0 bases and J by 5 bases. Germline V gene data show CDR1 as MGHRA and CDR2 as YSYEKL. The part of the CDR3 DNA that was read is TGCGCCAGCAGCCAAGAAGGGACTAGCGGGGAGACC. The encoded protein is CASSQEGTSGET. The CDR3, in full, reads CASSQEGTSGETQYF.

CDR3 bases read: TGTGCCAGTAGTGTCTACAGGGGCCGGCATGGC. This codes for CASSVYRGRHG. The full CDR3 sequence reads CASSVYRGRHGYTF. This chain links TRBV19 with TRBJ1-2; 7 nucleotides line up with TRBD1. Read coverage stops 3 residues before the CDR3 terminus; the germline J gene supplies the remainder. The ends lost 5 bases at V and 6 bases at J; junction bases unmatched: 9. Germline CDR1 and CDR2: LNHDA and SQIVND (reference sequence). The CDR3 has 14 residues.

Remarks on this clone: The CDR3 extends 3 residues past the end of the read, so its final part is completed from the germline J gene. The chain employs TRBV7-2 and TRBJ1-5; no firm D call. The CDR3 runs 14 residues. Trimming left V 5 bases short and J 5 bases short, with 13 bases between. Germline V gene lookup returns CDR1 SGHTA and CDR2 FQGNSA. CDR3 DNA (partial): TGTGCCAGCAGCCCCTTTAAGGTCGATCAGCCC. It translates to CASSPFKVDQP. The CDR3 in its entirety is CASSPFKVDQPQHF. Together with reference TRBV7-2 and TRBJ1-5, the CDR3 gives the full variable domain: GAGVSQSPSNKVTEKGKDVELRCDPISGHTALYWYRQSLGQGLEFLIYFQGNSAPDKSGLPSDRFSAERTGGSVSTLTIQRTQQEDSAVYLCASSPFKVDQPQHFGDGTRLSIL.

Notes on this clone: The DNA ends 3 residues before the CDR3 does, and the rest of the CDR3 is filled in from the germline J gene. The genes are TRBV29-1 and TRBJ1-1; D is unclear. This CDR3 has 11 amino acids. Trimming removed 3 bases at V and 4 bases at J, with 6 bases between. The germline CDR1 and CDR2 sequences are SQVTM and ANQGSEA. The sequenced part of the CDR3 DNA is TGCAGCGTTGATGAAGGCACTGAA. This encodes CSVDEGTE. The entire CDR3 is CSVDEGTEAFF.

Worth noting for this clone: The missing CDR3 end, 3 residues past where the read stops, is filled in from the germline J gene. The rearrangement joins TRBV20-1 to TRBJ1-2, with D hard to call. Germline assignment: CDR1 DFQATT and CDR2 SNEGSKA (reference sequence). Trimming removed 5 bases from V and 7 bases from J, with 14 bases in between. The CDR3 is 12 residues long. Incomplete CDR3 DNA: TGCAGTGCTCCCCCGGGCGGGGTTGGC. It yields the protein CSAPPGGVG. The CDR3 as a whole reads CSAPPGGVGYTF.

With regard to this clone: With the read ending 3 residues before the CDR3 end, the germline J gene is used to fill in that end. This rearrangement joins TRBV2 to TRBJ2-7; TRBD1 matches at 8 bases. The CDR3 covers 14 residues. Germline-derived CDR1 and CDR2 are SNHLY and FYNNEI. V lost 7 bases and J lost 1; bases outside the gene matches: 6. CDR3 loop: CASTMDRASYEQYF. CDR3 DNA (partial): TGTGCCAGCACTATGGACAGGGCATCCTACGAG. Variable domain in full (rest from reference TRBV2 and TRBJ2-7): EPEVTQTPSHQVTQMGQEVILRCVPISNHLYFYWYRQILGQKVEFLVSFYNNEISEKSEIFDDQFSVERPDGSNFTLKIRSTKLEDSAMYFCASTMDRASYEQYFGPGTRLTVT.